This T cell receptor (beta chain) was sequenced in a study of CD8+ T cells in alopecia areata. Whole-study context: Treatment of the treated patients consisted of oral tofacitinib, 5 to 10 mg twice daily.

Treatment in this sample: oral pan-JAK inhibitor, 5-10 mg twice daily. Comment on this clone: Its antigen is currently unknown.

Germline V gives CDR1 SNHLY, CDR2 FYNNEI. The CDR3 runs 12 residues. V was pared by 6 bases and J by 5 bases, with 10 bases between. Study-wide results and caveats: Treatment with tofacitinib significantly lowered scalp clonality and reduced expanded CD8+ clones among the top 100. Especially in alopecia totalis/universalis, lesional scalp showed greater clonality than normal scalp did. Between patients, shared TCR sequences were less clear than in mice. This was possibly due in part to HLA diversity in the patient population.

After isolation, RNA underwent reverse transcription to generate cDNA as the sequencing template. Measured with immunoSEQ multiplex PCR; TCRdb has only the in-frame clones, and not every one. Of some 170,000 clones listed, 58% are singletons. The specimen was CD4+ T cells sorted from blood, collected at approximately week 61, from a patient treated with tofacitinib. This chain joins TRBV2 and TRBJ2-5; D might be TRBD2 (7 bases). The source of this sequence is a human donor with alopecia areata. This chain's CDR3 is CASRQGGETQYF. The CDR3 DNA reads as TGTGCCAGCAGACAGGGAGGGGAGACCCAGTACTTC.